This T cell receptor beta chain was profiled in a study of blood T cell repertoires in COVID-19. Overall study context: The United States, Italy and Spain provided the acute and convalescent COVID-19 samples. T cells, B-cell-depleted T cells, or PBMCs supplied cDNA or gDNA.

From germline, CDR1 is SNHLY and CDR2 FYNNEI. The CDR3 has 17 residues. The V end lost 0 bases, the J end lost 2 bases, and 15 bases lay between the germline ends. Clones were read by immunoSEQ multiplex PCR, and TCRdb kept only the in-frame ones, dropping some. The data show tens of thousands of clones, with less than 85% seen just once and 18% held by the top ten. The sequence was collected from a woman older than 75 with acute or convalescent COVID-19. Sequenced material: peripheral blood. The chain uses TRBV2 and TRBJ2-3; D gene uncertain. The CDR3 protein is CASSEALRWATTDTQYF. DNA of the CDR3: TGTGCCAGCAGTGAAGCCCTTCGGTGGGCGACCACAGATACGCAGTATTTT.